The clone carrying this T cell receptor (beta chain) was found many times. A UMI-containing oligonucleotide was joined by 3' ligation to the TCR cDNA template. Whole blood, around 2.5 ml, came from adult healthy volunteers. The record originates from a study of naive and memory T cell subsets. Germline V gene lookup returns CDR1 LGHDT and CDR2 YNNKEL (reference sequence). This CDR3 is built from 14 residues. V was trimmed by 0 bases and J by 4 bases, leaving 9 bases between them. Amplification of ligated cDNA took four PCR rounds with SP2 and nested alpha and beta constant primers. TCRdb re-called the 5' RACE reads with MiXCR, one entry per CDR3 protein. The data show some 60,000 distinct CDR3 sequences, 8% seen once.

This TCR was recovered from a female donor in good health. This chain links TRBV3-1 with TRBJ1-1; unclear D gene. The CDR3 loop reads CASSQEGYGTEAFF. The CDR3 DNA follows: TGTGCCAGCAGCCAAGAGGGGTACGGCACTGAAGCTTTCTTT.